This is a list of T cell receptor beta chains from one sample in a study of OX40 agonist ivuxolimab in advanced cancers. Profiling relied on immunoSEQ multiplex PCR, and the TCRdb table lists in-frame clones only, not all of them. The sample includes 70,000 to 90,000 clones, 75% to 90% of them seen just once. Sequencing was performed on CD4+ or CD8+ T cells sorted from blood, taken in a trial of the OX40 agonist ivuxolimab. Receptors originate from an adult with an advanced solid tumor such as melanoma, head and neck, liver or kidney cancer. Both conserved end residues are part of each CDR3. Each record gives: D gene, J gene, V gene, clone size, CDR3 protein, CDR3 DNA. A D gene is named only where the DNA matches it firmly. A clone size is listed for some rows: how often the clone was seen (once, few, many), or a class if it is expanded.

TRBD2 TRBJ2-7 TRBV27 - CASSFNPAGLAPHEQYF TGTGCCAGCAGTTTTAACCCCGCGGGACTAGCTCCCCACGAGCAGTACTTC
- TRBJ1-5 TRBV7-9 - CASSLGSLNQPQHF TGTGCCAGCAGCTTAGGCTCCTTAAATCAGCCCCAGCATTTT
TRBD2 TRBJ2-2 TRBV5-1 - CASRKLSGSGTGELFF TGCGCCAGCCGAAAACTTAGCGGGAGTGGTACCGGGGAGCTGTTTTTT
TRBD1 TRBJ2-7 TRBV6-6 - CASSQGVGQYF TGTGCCAGCAGTCAGGGGGTCGGGCAGTACTTC
TRBD2 TRBJ2-1 TRBV7-8 - CASRGLLAGVTYEQFF TGTGCCAGCAGGGGGCTACTAGCGGGAGTTACCTATGAGCAGTTCTTC
TRBD1 TRBJ2-3 TRBV27 - CASRSTGSNTQYF TGTGCCAGCCGCTCGACAGGGTCGAATACGCAGTATTTT
TRBD1 TRBJ2-1 TRBV5-1 - CASGGSGTGGYNEQFF TGCGCCAGCGGCGGCTCCGGGACAGGGGGCTACAATGAGCAGTTCTTC
- TRBJ2-7 TRBV6-4 - CATIRVAASSYEQYF TGTGCCACAATACGTGTAGCAGCCAGCTCCTACGAGCAGTACTTC
TRBD2 TRBJ2-3 TRBV6-1 - CASSLGLVSDTQYF TGTGCCAGCAGTTTGGGACTAGTTTCAGATACGCAGTATTTT
TRBD1 TRBJ2-5 TRBV15 - CATSQDRGRETQYF TGTGCCACCAGCCAGGACAGGGGGCGTGAGACCCAGTACTTC
TRBD2 TRBJ2-1 TRBV6-1 - CASSEIPGLALFF TGTGCCAGCAGTGAAATACCGGGACTAGCACTGTTCTTC
- TRBJ2-1 TRBV9 - CASSDYDEQFF TGTGCCAGCAGCGACTACGACGAGCAGTTCTTC
TRBD1 TRBJ2-4 TRBV19 - CASTAGGNIQYF TGTGCCAGTACCGCAGGGGGAAACATTCAGTACTTC
- TRBJ1-2 TRBV19 - CASSIHDRQTYGYTF TGTGCCAGTAGTATCCACGACAGACAGACCTATGGCTACACCTTC
- TRBJ2-3 TRBV30 once CAWSVLGHSADTQYF TGTGCCTGGAGTGTACTTGGACATTCAGCCGATACGCAGTATTTT
- TRBJ2-6 TRBV4-2 - CASSPFSGNGANVLTF TGTGCCAGCAGCCCCTTTTCGGGCAACGGGGCCAACGTCCTGACTTTC
- TRBJ1-1 TRBV4-3 - CASSQEYRVNTEAFF TGCGCCAGCAGCCAAGAATACAGGGTGAACACTGAAGCTTTCTTT
- TRBJ1-1 TRBV7-9 - CASSLADLGYTEAFF TGTGCCAGCAGCTTAGCGGATTTGGGATACACTGAAGCTTTCTTT
TRBD2 TRBJ2-1 TRBV5-1 - CASSATGALAGFNQQFF TGCGCCAGCAGCGCCACGGGGGCCCTAGCGGGGTTCAACCAGCAGTTCTTC
- TRBJ2-7 TRBV11-2 - CASSLVRTGYEQYF TGTGCCAGCAGCTTAGTCCGTACAGGGTACGAGCAGTACTTC
- TRBJ1-1 TRBV30 - CAWSLMTEGTEAFF TGTGCCTGGAGTCTAATGACGGAGGGGACTGAAGCTTTCTTT
- TRBJ2-5 TRBV7-8 - CASSLASRGRGETQYF TGTGCCAGCAGCTTAGCCTCCAGGGGTAGGGGGGAGACCCAGTACTTC
- TRBJ2-7 TRBV5-1 - CASSLAGSGFSYEQYF TGCGCCAGCAGCTTGGCGGGGAGCGGGTTCTCCTACGAGCAGTACTTC
- TRBJ2-6 TRBV5-1 - CASSWGGGSAGANVLTF TGCGCCAGCAGCTGGGGTGGGGGGAGCGCTGGGGCCAACGTCCTGACTTTC
TRBD2 TRBJ2-3 TRBV19 - CASSIGGTRLTDTQYF TGTGCCAGTAGTATAGGGGGGACTAGGCTGACAGATACGCAGTATTTT
- TRBJ1-3 TRBV10-3 - CAISETGSGNTIYF TGTGCCATCAGTGAGACAGGGTCCGGAAACACCATATATTTT
TRBD1 TRBJ2-1 TRBV5-1 - CASSPPRQGDDNEQFF TGCGCCAGCAGCCCCCCCCGACAGGGGGACGACAATGAGCAGTTCTTC
- TRBJ2-3 TRBV18 - CASSPRGGGFPSDTQYF TGTGCCAGCTCACCCCGTGGGGGAGGCTTCCCCTCAGATACGCAGTATTTT
- TRBJ2-7 TRBV30 once CAWSVGVYEQYF TGTGCCTGGAGTGTAGGAGTTTACGAGCAGTACTTC
- TRBJ2-5 TRBV27 - CASSPSTVQETQYF TGTGCCAGCAGTCCTTCGACAGTCCAAGAGACCCAGTACTTC
TRBD1 TRBJ2-3 TRBV11-2 - CASSHGTGTYTDTQYF TGTGCCAGCAGCCACGGGACAGGGACATACACAGATACGCAGTATTTT
- TRBJ1-2 TRBV15 - CATSDPEGGHYGYTF TGTGCCACCAGCGACCCGGAGGGGGGACACTATGGCTACACCTTC
- TRBJ2-2 TRBV14 - CASSQVYQGPNTGELFF TGTGCCAGCAGCCAAGTCTATCAGGGCCCGAACACCGGGGAGCTGTTTTTT
- TRBJ1-2 TRBV6-1 - CASSDSAQVQGYTF TGTGCCAGCAGTGATTCCGCCCAGGTTCAGGGCTACACCTTC
TRBD2 TRBJ2-3 TRBV5-4 - CASSTAGTTGTLNTQYF TGTGCCAGCAGCACAGCCGGGACTACCGGGACCTTGAATACGCAGTATTTT
- TRBJ2-3 TRBV10-3 - CAIGKGGTDTQYF TGTGCCATCGGGAAGGGCGGCACAGATACGCAGTATTTT
TRBD2 TRBJ2-5 TRBV14 - CASSPVAGNFQETQYF TGTGCCAGCAGCCCAGTAGCGGGGAATTTCCAAGAGACCCAGTACTTC